These T cell receptor beta chains were read from a single sample in a study of cytomegalovirus exposure and HLA in healthy donors. Profiled with immunoSEQ multiplex PCR; TCRdb holds only in-frame clones, not every one. The sample consists of 100,000 to 150,000 clones, approximately 85% of them appearing once. Specimen: PBMCs. Every receptor here comes from a boy under 18 in good health and CMV-seronegative. The conserved cysteine and the conserved F or W are not part of the CDR3 here. The order of the fields is clone size, V gene, CDR3 protein. Size is stated for part of the rows, as once, few or many counts, or as a class when the clone is expanded.

>NA|TRBV5-1
ASSLATGQGRTGELF
>NA|TRBV19
ASRQGEYTEAF
>once|TRBV6-5
ASSPPNNAGGYT
>NA|TRBV15
ATSREFAGYEQY
>NA|TRBV5-6
ASSLSSGNNEQF
>NA|TRBV5-4
ASSWASVSTDTQY
>NA|TRBV11-2
ASSLGAGLGYEQY
>NA|TRBV18
ASSRDRGNEQY
>NA|TRBV28
ASSIPGGVAYEQY
>once|TRBV7-9
ASSSGGPTNEKLF